These 8 T cell receptor beta chains were sequenced from one sample in a study of T cell clonality in common variable immunodeficiency. The assay was immunoSEQ multiplex PCR, and TCRdb's table has in-frame clones only and misses some. The sample has tens of thousands of clones, none seen only once. Sequencing was carried out using peripheral blood mononuclear cells. These receptors originate from a person between 18 and 69 years old in good health.

This clone has at least ten counts. Read sequence stops 3 residues before the CDR3 end, and the germline J gene provides the missing end. The chain recombines TRBV19 with TRBJ2-3; possibly TRBD2 for D (6 bases). V shed 5 bases and J shed 1 base, with 16 bases lying between them. Germline CDR1 reads LNHDA; CDR2 reads SQIVND (reference sequence). The CDR3 sequence is 16 residues long. CDR3 DNA (partial): TGTGCCAGTAGTGCCTTACTACGCGGGGGCACAGATACG. Its translation: CASSALLRGGTDT. The whole CDR3 sequence reads CASSALLRGGTDTQYF.

On this clone: A far larger clone is off by one base, so a read error is likely. The read falls 3 residues short of the CDR3 end, and the missing part is taken from the germline J gene. The genes are TRBV2 and TRBJ2-7; 7 bases match TRBD2. Per the germline V gene, CDR1 is SNHLY and CDR2 is FYNNEI. This CDR3 region has 14 residues. V dropped 6 bases and J dropped 6; count of bases not matched to a gene: 11. CDR3 sequence reads: CASRNGLEGFEQYF. Incomplete CDR3 DNA: TGTGCCAGCAGGAACGGACTAGAGGGCTTCGAG.

This clone was seen a handful of times. From the germline J gene comes the end of the CDR3, since the read stops 3 residues before it. The chain carries TRBV20-1 and TRBJ1-4; tentatively, D is TRBD1 (6 bases). The CDR3 is 14 residues long. V was cut by 3 bases and J by 4 bases, with 12 bases left in between. Germline V lookup: CDR1 DFQATT, CDR2 SNEGSKA (reference sequence). The CDR3 sequence: CSASSGQSNEKLFF. CDR3 bases read: TGCAGTGCTAGTAGTGGACAGAGTAATGAAAAA.

This clone was counted ten times or more. With the read ending 3 residues before the CDR3 end, the germline J gene is used to fill in that end. The V call is TRBV7-9, the J call TRBJ1-4, with D possibly TRBD1 on 5 matching bases. The length of the CDR3 is 15 residues. Germline V gene sequence: CDR1 SEHNR, CDR2 FQNEAQ (reference sequence). The V gene lost 3 bases and the J gene lost 7 bases, with 15 bases spanning the gap. The CDR3 spells CASSFLATRGEKLFF. The covered CDR3 bases are TGTGCCAGCAGCTTTTTGGCAACGAGGGGTGAAAAA.

This clone was picked up many times. The observed sequence ends 3 residues before the CDR3 terminus, with the missing tail filled in from the germline J gene. V gene TRBV19 combines with J gene TRBJ1-2; the D is unclear. The ends were cut back, 5 bases at V and 6 bases at J, with 13 bases in the middle. Germline loops: CDR1 LNHDA, CDR2 SQIVND (reference sequence). The CDR3 runs 13 residues. The chain's CDR3 is CASSWTKGHGYTF. CDR3 DNA (partial): TGTGCCAGTAGTTGGACTAAAGGACATGGC.

This clone was seen repeatedly, ten times or more. With the read ending 3 residues before the CDR3 end, the germline J gene is used to fill in that end. V and J are TRBV19 and TRBJ1-1; tentatively, D is TRBD1 (5 bases). Deletions cut 6 bases from V and 1 base from J, with 6 bases between. This CDR3 comprises 12 residues. Germline-derived CDR1 and CDR2 are LNHDA and SQIVND (reference sequence). The CDR3 bases that were read are TGTGCCAGTAGGGGGGGGAACACTGAA. Translated: CASRGGNTE. The entire CDR3 sequence reads CASRGGNTEAFF.

This clone was seen ten or more times. The read is 3 residues too short to cover the CDR3 end, so that end is filled in from the germline J gene. This chain joins TRBV6-2 or TRBV6-3 and TRBJ1-1; D is unresolved. Germline V gene sequence: CDR1 MNHEY, CDR2 SVGEGT. CDR3 size: 12 residues. CDR3 protein: CASSYKGLEAFF. The part of the CDR3 DNA that was read is TGTGCCAGCAGTTACAAAGGTCTGGAA.

On this clone: The read terminates 3 residues ahead of where the CDR3 ends, so the germline J gene completes it. This chain connects TRBV6-4 to TRBJ1-2; TRBD1 agrees at 7 bases. CDR3 length equals 15 residues. Germline assignment: CDR1 MRHNA and CDR2 SNTAGT. V dropped 5 bases and J dropped 0; count of bases not matched to a gene: 6. This chain's CDR3 is CASSFDRAANYGYTF. Partial CDR3 DNA: TGTGCCAGCAGTTTCGACAGGGCCGCTAACTATGGC.